A selection of T cell receptor beta chains follows, all from one sample in a study of blood T cell repertoires in COVID-19. The assay was immunoSEQ multiplex PCR, and TCRdb's table has in-frame clones only and misses some. Among 300,000 or so clones listed, around 86% were seen once. Specimen: PBMCs or T cells enriched from blood (not recorded which). These receptors originate from a woman in her late teens or twenties who had recovered from COVID-19. The conserved cysteine and the conserved F or W are not part of the CDR3 here. Part of the rows lack a size; the others show once, few, many or a class for expanded clones.

V gene: TRBV2
clone size: NA
J gene: TRBJ1-5
CDR3 protein: ASSGFNQPQH

V gene: TRBV4-2
clone size: NA
J gene: TRBJ1-6
CDR3 protein: ASSQDKRDGDSPLH

V gene: TRBV29-1
clone size: NA
J gene: TRBJ2-1
CDR3 protein: SGRTGDNEQF

V gene: TRBV5-8
clone size: NA
J gene: TRBJ1-2
CDR3 protein: LASWGYT

V gene: TRBV10-1
clone size: NA
J gene: TRBJ1-5
CDR3 protein: AGLRGGPRYSNQPQH

V gene: TRBV6-5
clone size: once
J gene: TRBJ2-7
CDR3 protein: ASSRGGPSYEQY

V gene: TRBV2
clone size: NA
J gene: TRBJ2-2
CDR3 protein: ASSETGGGTGELF

V gene: TRBV2
clone size: NA
J gene: TRBJ2-5
CDR3 protein: ASSALGQGGETQY

V gene: TRBV30
clone size: NA
J gene: TRBJ2-1
CDR3 protein: AASGSTVTYNEQF

V gene: TRBV3-1/TRBV3-2
clone size: once
J gene: TRBJ2-2
CDR3 protein: ASSATGNTNTGELF

V gene: TRBV9
clone size: once
J gene: TRBJ2-7
CDR3 protein: ASSVSTGDYEQY

V gene: TRBV18
clone size: once
J gene: TRBJ1-1
CDR3 protein: ASSNKGGTEAF

V gene: TRBV3-1/TRBV3-2
clone size: NA
J gene: TRBJ2-3
CDR3 protein: ASSQMGGRSTDTQY

V gene: TRBV18
clone size: NA
J gene: TRBJ2-1
CDR3 protein: ASSLSVSSYNEQF

V gene: TRBV4-2
clone size: NA
J gene: TRBJ1-2
CDR3 protein: ASSQDFEGLYGYT

V gene: TRBV6-4
clone size: NA
J gene: TRBJ1-6
CDR3 protein: ASSDGAGAPLH

V gene: TRBV7-6
clone size: NA
J gene: TRBJ1-5
CDR3 protein: ASSLPGQGPISNQPQH

V gene: TRBV28
clone size: few
J gene: TRBJ2-1
CDR3 protein: ASTGSAGETQF

V gene: TRBV7-2
clone size: NA
J gene: TRBJ1-2
CDR3 protein: ASSPAGANYGYT

V gene: TRBV11-2
clone size: once
J gene: TRBJ1-2
CDR3 protein: ASSSTRDRANYGYT

V gene: TRBV7-9
clone size: NA
J gene: TRBJ2-4
CDR3 protein: ASSTEDRALAKNIQY

V gene: TRBV19
clone size: once
J gene: TRBJ1-5
CDR3 protein: ASSIFRGASNQPQH

V gene: TRBV5-1
clone size: NA
J gene: TRBJ2-5
CDR3 protein: ASSEGTVRETQY

V gene: TRBV19
clone size: NA
J gene: TRBJ1-1
CDR3 protein: ASSIWTGIGGSTEAF